The clone carrying this TCR beta chain was seen just once. The antigen is undetermined. V lost 1 base, J lost 2 bases, and 13 bases lay in between. CDR1 and CDR2 from the germline V gene are SGHNT and YENEEA. The CDR3 loop spans 16 amino acids. Assay: immunoSEQ multiplex PCR; the TCRdb copy retains only in-frame clones and omits some. The sample consists of about 62,000 clones, 88% of them appearing once. Sampling times: baseline, cycle 4 day 1, cycle 7 day 1. This specimen belongs to a study of OX40 agonist ivuxolimab in advanced cancers. Across the study: With a range of 23 to 79, age averaged about 58 years, and around 80% were male.

Findings and caveats of the study: The CD4+ and CD8+ T cells in the blood had expanded clonally by week 6 at 0.1 to 3.0 mg/kg.

V usage is TRBV11-3 and J usage is TRBJ2-3; D is perhaps TRBD1 (6 bases). Sequencing was performed on CD4+ or CD8+ T cells sorted from blood, taken in a trial of the OX40 agonist ivuxolimab. This clonotype was obtained from an adult with an advanced solid tumor such as melanoma, head and neck, liver or kidney cancer. CDR3 DNA sequence: TGTGCCAGCAGCTTAGGAGCAGGGGTCTTCACAGATACGCAGTATTTT. The encoded protein is CASSLGAGVFTDTQYF.